Following are 8 T cell receptor beta chains from one sample sequenced in a study of post-analysis software for immune sequencing data. Unique molecular identifiers were present in the TCR beta cDNA libraries. TCRdb itself ran the PCR reads through MiXCR, one entry per CDR3 protein. In the table there are 500,000 to 600,000 distinct CDR3 sequences, roughly 47% of which are singletons. Notes on the study in general: Controls showed lower frequencies than patients for roughly 5 TRBV segments, and TRBV5-6, TRBV5-1 and TRBV20-1 were among these.

Their cognate antigens are unknown. The sample taken for sequencing was blood. The receptors come from a girl under 18 with multiple sclerosis.

This clonotype was recorded once. This chain joins TRBV6-5 and TRBJ1-1; weak D call: TRBD1 (5 bases). Germline V gene lookup returns CDR1 MNHEY and CDR2 SVGAGI. The CDR3 runs 13 residues. The V end lost 8 bases, the J end lost 7 bases, and 17 bases lay between the germline ends. This chain's CDR3 is CASRDPKDFEAFF. The CDR3 DNA reads as TGTGCCAGCCGGGACCCTAAGGATTTTGAAGCTTTCTTT.

The V call is TRBV20-1, the J call TRBJ2-1; possible D gene TRBD2, 5 bases. Germline V CDR1 and CDR2: DFQATT, SNEGSKA (reference sequence). Trimming cost V 7 bases and J 1 base, with 17 bases left between them. The CDR3 runs 15 residues. In nucleotides, the CDR3 is TGCAGTGTATACAAAGCGGAGACTTCCTACAATGAGCAGTTCTTC. This gives the protein CSVYKAETSYNEQFF.

CDR3 protein: CASSPRDYGYTF. Here the CDR3 DNA reads TGTGCCAGCAGCCCGCGGGACTATGGCTACACCTTC. The chain recombines TRBV9 with TRBJ1-2, with D unclear. Germline-derived CDR1 and CDR2 are SGDLS and YYNGEE. Trimming removed 4 bases at V and 3 bases at J, with 7 bases between. CDR3 length equals 12 residues.

This clonotype was recorded a few times. This sequence joins TRBV12-3 or TRBV12-4 and TRBJ2-7; D is undetermined. This CDR3 is 11 amino acids long. Trimming cost V 0 bases and J 8 bases, with 5 bases left between them. CDR3 region: CASSLAGKQYF. The CDR3 nucleotides read TGTGCCAGCAGTTTAGCAGGGAAGCAGTACTTC.

V is TRBV10-3 and J is TRBJ2-7; TRBD1 matches 10 bases. The CDR3 spans 15 residues. Germline values: CDR1 ENHRY, CDR2 SYGVKD. J was trimmed by 4 bases and V by 7 bases; bases with no gene match: 10. CDR3 residues: CAIMSSRDRGYEQYF. As DNA, the CDR3 is TGTGCCATCATGAGTTCCCGGGACAGGGGTTACGAGCAGTACTTC.

The CDR3 here is CASSFKLAGGLSYNEQFF. As DNA, the CDR3 is TGTGCCAGCAGCTTTAAACTAGCGGGAGGGCTCTCCTACAATGAGCAGTTCTTC. The rearrangement joins TRBV7-2 to TRBJ2-1; TRBD2 matches at 13 bases. This CDR3 region has 18 residues. The junction had 5 bases not matched to a gene; V was cut back by 3 bases and J by 0 bases. Germline CDR1 and CDR2: SGHTA and FQGNSA. The entire variable domain, with the rest obtained from reference TRBV7-2 and TRBJ2-1, is as follows: GAGVSQSPSNKVTEKGKDVELRCDPISGHTALYWYRQSLGQGLEFLIYFQGNSAPDKSGLPSDRFSAERTGGSVSTLTIQRTQQEDSAVYLCASSFKLAGGLSYNEQFFGPGTRLTVL.

This chain links TRBV2 with TRBJ2-3; D ambiguous. The length of the CDR3 is 12 residues. The V gene lost 3 bases and the J gene lost 7 bases, with 8 bases spanning the gap. The germline gives CDR1 SNHLY, CDR2 FYNNEI. CDR3 sequence: CASSEDENTQYF. The CDR3, as DNA: TGTGCCAGCAGTGAGGACGAAAATACGCAGTATTTT.

The chain employs TRBV2 and TRBJ2-7; possibly TRBD1 for D (6 bases). V was cut by 7 bases and J by 4 bases, with 17 bases left in between. Germline CDR1 SNHLY, CDR2 FYNNEI. The CDR3 totals 14 residues. In DNA, the CDR3 is TGTGCCAGCACTCCATTTGGGGGCGGGTACGAGCAGTACTTC. Its protein is CASTPFGGGYEQYF.